The 28 T cell receptor beta chains in this list originate from one sample, sequenced in a study of human T cells and chemical hapten exposure. A single record per CDR3 protein comes from TCRdb applying MiXCR to the RACE reads. In the table there are 250,000 or so distinct CDR3 sequences, around 7.7% of which are singletons. The time point was: pre-sensitization, week 0. Treatment defined: therapeutic diphenylcyclopropenone sensitization with weekly scalp DPC. Sequencing was performed on whole blood, taken in connection with sensitization to the hapten diphenylcyclopropenone (DPC). These TCRs come from a man between 18 and 29 years old with alopecia areata. Some clones in this sample may be carry-over from other donors' samples.

The chain is built from TRBV11-2 and TRBJ1-2, with D hard to call. This CDR3 contains 17 residues. The ends were cut back, 2 bases at V and 6 bases at J, with 22 bases in the middle. CDR1 SGHAT and CDR2 FQNNGV come from the germline V gene. CDR3 sequence (DNA): TGTGCCAGCAGCTTAAATAGACTTAATACGGACTCCCATGGCTACACCTTC. Translated: CASSLNRLNTDSHGYTF.

This clonotype was counted many times. This chain connects TRBV27 to TRBJ2-2; no reliable D call. The CDR3 runs to 14 residues. CDR1 MNHEY and CDR2 SMNVEV come from the germline V gene (reference sequence). Trimming shortened V by 3 bases and J by 4 bases, and 9 bases separated the two germline ends. CDR3 loop: CASSFWVTTGELFF. CDR3 nucleotides: TGTGCCAGCAGTTTTTGGGTCACCACCGGGGAGCTGTTTTTT.

This clonotype was recorded many times. The J gene is TRBJ2-3, the V gene TRBV6-1; TRBD1 is a possible D gene (6 bases). V was cut by 4 bases and J by 5 bases, with 10 bases left in between. CDR3 length equals 13 residues. Germline CDR1 is MNHNS and CDR2 is SASEGT. CDR3 sequence: CASSVDRRDTQYF. CDR3 DNA sequence: TGTGCCAGCAGTGTTGACAGGAGAGATACGCAGTATTTT.

The V call is TRBV20-1, the J call TRBJ2-7, with 8 bases identical to TRBD2. This CDR3 region has 15 residues. Trimming cost V 0 bases and J 1 base; bases outside gene matches: 5. In germline, CDR1 is DFQATT, CDR2 SNEGSKA (reference sequence). DNA of the CDR3: TGCAGTGCTAGAGAAAACGGGGGGGCGTCCTACGAGCAGTACGTC. It is translated as CSARENGGASYEQYV.

The genes are TRBV7-9 and TRBJ2-5; a possible D gene is TRBD1 (5 bases). Germline V gives CDR1 SEHNR, CDR2 FQNEAQ (reference sequence). Trimming took 5 bases from V and 2 from J, leaving 12 bases between them. CDR3 length: 14 amino acids. The CDR3 nucleotides read TGTGCCAGCAGCCCGGACATACTTCAAGAGACCCAGTACTTC. Translated: CASSPDILQETQYF. Together with reference TRBV7-9 and TRBJ2-5, the CDR3 gives the full variable domain: DTGVSQNPRHKITKRGQNVTFRCDPISEHNRLYWYRQTLGQGPEFLTYFQNEAQLEKSRLLSDRFSAERPKGSFSTLEIQRTEQGDSAMYLCASSPDILQETQYFGPGTRLLVL.

In its sample, this clonotype was seen a few times. The rearrangement joins TRBV12-3 or TRBV12-4 to TRBJ1-1; D is ambiguous. Trimming shortened V by 3 bases and J by 5 bases, and 10 bases separated the two germline ends. The CDR3 totals 13 residues. DNA of the CDR3: TGTGCCAGCAGTTTGGAGGGATTGACTGAAGCTTTCTTT. Translation gives CASSLEGLTEAFF.

This clonotype was recorded at least ten times. The V gene is TRBV7-2, the J gene TRBJ1-1; D is undetermined. Germline V gene lookup returns CDR1 SGHTA and CDR2 FQGNSA. This CDR3 has 14 amino acids. The V end was cut by 0 bases, the J end by 8 bases, with 13 bases between. CDR3 amino acids: CASSLAREGAEAFF. The CDR3 DNA reads as TGTGCCAGCAGCTTAGCGCGGGAGGGCGCCGAAGCTTTCTTT.

This clonotype appeared many times. The chain has TRBV27 and TRBJ1-2, with TRBD1 matching over 9 bases. With V trimmed by 7 bases and J by 5 bases, 11 bases remained unmatched. The CDR3 is 15 residues long. In germline, CDR1 is MNHEY, CDR2 SMNVEV (reference sequence). The DNA of the CDR3 is TGTGCCAGCACAACCGGGACAGGGAGCCGGTATGGCTACACCTTC. Protein: CASTTGTGSRYGYTF.

This clonotype was counted between two and nine times. J is TRBJ1-1 and V is TRBV28, with no clear D. CDR3 size: 13 residues. Germline CDR1 reads MDHEN; CDR2 reads SYDVKM. V shed 6 bases and J shed 0 bases, with 8 bases lying between them. This CDR3 is CASRQRLNTEAFF. The DNA of the CDR3 is TGTGCCAGCAGACAGCGGCTGAACACTGAAGCTTTCTTT.

In this sample, this clonotype turned up many times. The chain has TRBV5-1 and TRBJ1-2, with D unresolved. V lost 6 bases, J lost 8 bases, and 20 bases lay in between. CDR1 is SGHRS and CDR2 is YFSETQ in the germline V gene. CDR3 length: 14 residues. In nucleotides, the CDR3 is TGCGCCAGCAAGCCGGACCTTCAGAGAGGGGGCTACACCTTC. It encodes CASKPDLQRGGYTF.

The table lists this clonotype with a few counts. The J gene is TRBJ1-5, the V gene TRBV25-1, with 7 positions matching TRBD1. The CDR3 runs 18 residues. With 6 bases clipped from V and 0 bases from J, the junction kept 14 bases outside the gene matches. Germline CDR1 MGHDK, CDR2 SYGVNS. CDR3 amino acids: CASRGGTATCYSNQPQHF. For the CDR3, the DNA is TGTGCCAGCAGGGGGGGGACAGCCACATGCTATAGCAATCAGCCCCAGCATTTT.

This clonotype was observed many times. This sequence joins TRBV6-2 or TRBV6-3 and TRBJ1-3, with no clear D. Trimming pared 6 bases from V and 2 bases from J, leaving 5 bases between. Looked up from germline, CDR1 is MNHEY and CDR2 is SVGEGT. There are 12 residues in the CDR3. The CDR3 spells CASSVTGNTIYF. CDR3 DNA: TGTGCCAGCAGCGTAACTGGAAACACCATATATTTT.

The chain has TRBV6-2 or TRBV6-3 and TRBJ2-3, with 7 bases lining up with TRBD2. With 7 bases clipped from V and 7 bases from J, the junction kept 14 bases outside the gene matches. This CDR3 has 15 amino acids. Per the germline V gene, CDR1 is MNHEY and CDR2 is SVGEGT. CDR3 bases: TGTGCCAGCAAGGAGGAGCGGGGAATCATCCATACGCAGTATTTT. Translating gives CASKEERGIIHTQYF.

The chain recombines TRBV27 with TRBJ2-2; D might be TRBD2 (7 bases). Trimming took off 2 bases at V and 2 bases at J, with 18 bases between the two ends. The germline gives CDR1 MNHEY, CDR2 SMNVEV (reference sequence). This CDR3 is built from 18 residues. The CDR3 region is CASSLINSGGANTGELFF. CDR3 DNA sequence: TGTGCCAGCAGTTTAATAAACTCGGGGGGCGCTAACACCGGGGAGCTGTTTTTT.

This clonotype was seen many times. The chain has TRBV29-1 and TRBJ2-3; D ambiguous. Trimming left V 4 bases short and J 4 bases short, with 6 bases between. In germline, CDR1 is SQVTM, CDR2 ANQGSEA. The CDR3 covers 11 residues. CDR3 amino acids: CSVVEPDTQYF. The CDR3 nucleotides read TGCAGCGTTGTGGAACCAGATACGCAGTATTTT.

This clonotype was detected ten times or more. In DNA, the CDR3 is TGTGCCAGCAGTTCAGGGGGAAGCAATCAGCCCCAGCATTTT. It codes for CASSSGGSNQPQHF. V usage is TRBV6-5 and J usage is TRBJ1-5; 7 positions agree with TRBD1. CDR3 length: 14 residues. After removal of 4 bases from V and 1 base from J, the junction contained 1 base not matched to a gene. Germline V gene data show CDR1 as MNHEY and CDR2 as SVGAGI.

The chain is built from TRBV20-1 and TRBJ1-4; 9 positions agree with TRBD1. The length of the CDR3 is 13 residues. Germline values: CDR1 DFQATT, CDR2 SNEGSKA (reference sequence). Trimming at V came to 4 bases and at J to 8 bases, leaving 5 bases not matched to a gene. The CDR3 loop reads CSAKRDRVEKLFF. In nucleotides, the CDR3 is TGCAGTGCTAAGAGGGACAGGGTAGAAAAACTGTTTTTT.

This clonotype turned up a few times. The chain combines TRBV20-1 with TRBJ2-3, with no clear D. CDR3 length: 11 residues. Trimming left V 7 bases short and J 3 bases short, with 8 bases between. The germline V gene has CDR1 DFQATT and CDR2 SNEGSKA (reference sequence). The CDR3 sequence: CSVHSTDTQYF. The CDR3 DNA sequence: TGCAGTGTTCATTCAACAGATACGCAGTATTTT.

This clonotype was counted a few times. The rearrangement joins TRBV12-3 or TRBV12-4 to TRBJ1-4, with 11 nucleotides matching TRBD1. The CDR3 runs 14 residues. Trimming at V came to 7 bases and at J to 10 bases, leaving 8 bases not matched to a gene. The DNA for the CDR3 is TGTGCCAGCACCATTACCGGGACAGGGGGAAAACTGTTTTTT. It translates to CASTITGTGGKLFF.

This clonotype was detected ten times or more. V gene TRBV6-5 combines with J gene TRBJ2-7, with a weak D call TRBD2 (7 bases). Germline V CDR1 and CDR2: MNHEY, SVGAGI. The CDR3 length is 16 residues. The V gene lost 0 bases and the J gene lost 0 bases, with 12 bases spanning the gap. CDR3 bases: TGTGCCAGCAGTTACTCTGGGGGGGGCTACTCCTACGAGCAGTACTTC. Its translation is CASSYSGGGYSYEQYF.

In this sample, this clonotype turned up a few times. This chain connects TRBV5-4 to TRBJ2-3, with a weak D call TRBD2 (5 bases). Trimming removed 3 bases at V and 10 bases at J, with 15 bases between. The CDR3 is 13 amino acids. Germline V gene lookup returns CDR1 SGHNT and CDR2 YYREEE (reference sequence). CDR3 residues: CASSSNRGYSQYF. The DNA for the CDR3 is TGTGCCAGCAGCTCAAACCGGGGTTACTCGCAGTATTTT. Variable domain in full (rest from reference TRBV5-4 and TRBJ2-3): ETGVTQSPTHLIKTRGQQVTLRCSSQSGHNTVSWYQQALGQGPQFIFQYYREEENGRGNFPPRFSGLQFPNYSSELNVNALELDDSALYLCASSSNRGYSQYFGPGTRLTVL.

This clonotype was counted a few times. The chain joins TRBV7-9 to TRBJ1-1; 7 nucleotides match TRBD1. V shed 4 bases, J shed 5 bases, and the junction held 7 bases outside the gene matches. Germline assignment: CDR1 SEHNR and CDR2 FQNEAQ (reference sequence). The CDR3 is made up of 14 amino acids. The CDR3 DNA reads TGTGCCAGCAGCTCGACAGGGTCGGGGACTGAAGCTTTCTTT. Translation: CASSSTGSGTEAFF. The entire variable domain, with the rest obtained from reference TRBV7-9 and TRBJ1-1, is as follows: DTGVSQNPRHKITKRGQNVTFRCDPISEHNRLYWYRQTLGQGPEFLTYFQNEAQLEKSRLLSDRFSAERPKGSFSTLEIQRTEQGDSAMYLCASSSTGSGTEAFFGQGTRLTVV.

This clonotype was seen more than once but under ten times. This chain's CDR3 is CASRWTENQPQHF. The CDR3 region has the DNA TGTGCCAGCAGGTGGACAGAAAATCAGCCCCAGCATTTT. The V gene is TRBV12-3 or TRBV12-4, the J gene TRBJ1-5, with a weak D call TRBD1 (6 bases). This CDR3 comprises 13 residues. V was shortened by 6 bases and J by 4 bases, with 10 bases between the two germline ends.

The chain recombines TRBV6-2 or TRBV6-3 with TRBJ1-2; no reliable D call. The CDR3 runs 14 residues. The germline V gene has CDR1 MNHEY and CDR2 SVGEGT. The V end lost 2 bases, the J end lost 2 bases, and 9 bases lay between the germline ends. This CDR3 reads CASSYHGRNYGYTF. CDR3 DNA sequence: TGTGCCAGCAGTTACCACGGAAGGAACTATGGCTACACCTTC.

This clonotype has more than one count but fewer than ten. V and J are TRBV6-5 and TRBJ1-6, with 7 positions matching TRBD1. CDR1 and CDR2 (germline): MNHEY, SVGAGI. The CDR3 runs 17 residues. V trimming: 0 bases; J trimming: 9 bases; junction bases outside the gene matches: 11. The CDR3 DNA reads as TGTGCCAGCAGTTACTCGTCCACAGGGGCCGGCGGTTCACCCCTCCACTTT. It specifies CASSYSSTGAGGSPLHF.

A note on this clonotype: One end of the junction does not line up with germline, which may come from a read error. J is TRBJ2-1 and V is TRBV9; D possibly matches TRBD1 or TRBD2 (5 bases each). The CDR3 length is 14 residues. From germline, CDR1 is SGDLS and CDR2 YYNGEE. In DNA form, the CDR3 reads TGTGCCAGCAGCTCCGGGACGAACTACAATAAGCAGTTCTTC. It is translated as CASSSGTNYNKQFF.

Ten or more counts support this clonotype. The rearrangement joins TRBV5-1 to TRBJ2-1; D uncertain. Trimming stripped 5 bases from V and 7 bases from J, with 10 bases between. CDR1 is SGHRS, CDR2 YFSETQ, per germline. This CDR3 is built from 12 residues. CDR3 DNA sequence: TGCGCCAGCAGTCAAGGGAATAATGAGCAGTTCTTC. Its protein is CASSQGNNEQFF.

The chain couples TRBV4-2 to TRBJ2-5, with 7 bases matching TRBD1. Germline V gene lookup returns CDR1 LGHNA and CDR2 YNFKEQ. The J segment lost 1 base and the V segment lost 4 bases, leaving 6 bases of the junction unmatched. This CDR3 comprises 15 residues. CDR3 residues: CASSPGTEGQETQYF. DNA of the CDR3: TGTGCCAGCAGCCCCGGGACAGAGGGCCAAGAGACCCAGTACTTC.